This entry lists 18 T cell receptor beta chains sequenced from one sample in a study of T-cell memory formation after mild COVID-19. Each CDR3 protein gets one entry after TCRdb re-called the 5' RACE reads with MiXCR. The repertoire holds almost 250,000 distinct CDR3 sequences, over 15% seen once, with around 2% in the top ten. Sequenced material: PBMCs or a T cell subset sorted from them (not recorded which). The receptors here all came from an adult woman who had mild COVID-19 (a few samples of this study predate the infection). Cell type and time point are not known.

This clonotype was recorded a few times. The chain carries TRBV2 and TRBJ1-5, with D maybe TRBD1 (5 bases). The V end was cut by 1 base, the J end by 6 bases, with 10 bases between. Germline V gene lookup returns CDR1 SNHLY and CDR2 FYNNEI. The CDR3 spans 14 residues. The CDR3 coding sequence is TGTGCCAGCAGTGAAGGACAGCCCGGTCAGCCCCAGCATTTT. Residues: CASSEGQPGQPQHF.

This sequence joins TRBV11-2 and TRBJ2-3; no firm D call. CDR1 is SGHAT and CDR2 is FQNNGV in the germline V gene. V was clipped by 2 bases and J by 2 bases, with 20 bases between them. There are 18 residues in the CDR3. As DNA, the CDR3 is TGTGCCAGCAGCTTACGTTTAAGCAGGAACTATAACACAGATACGCAGTATTTT. Protein sequence: CASSLRLSRNYNTDTQYF.

The rearrangement joins TRBV18 to TRBJ2-1; the D call may be TRBD1 or TRBD2 (5 bases each). V lost 2 bases, J lost 9 bases, and 17 bases lay in between. CDR3 length: 15 residues. CDR1 and CDR2 from the germline V gene are KGHSH and LQKENI. Here the CDR3 DNA reads TGTGCCAGCTCACCAGGGACCGCGAGGTATGGTGAGCAGTTCTTC. This gives the protein CASSPGTARYGEQFF.

This clonotype was observed many times. The CDR3 region has the DNA TGTGCCAGCAGCGCGGGACGGAACACTGAAGCTTTCTTT. This encodes CASSAGRNTEAFF. The chain joins TRBV7-2 to TRBJ1-1; perhaps TRBD1 as D (5 bases). The CDR3 is made up of 13 amino acids. CDR1 SGHTA and CDR2 FQGNSA come from the germline V gene. V lost 5 bases to trimming and J lost 1 base, with 8 bases between them.

At least ten counts were recorded for this clonotype. The chain uses TRBV4-2 and TRBJ2-2; D may be TRBD2 (6 bases). Trimming shortened V by 0 bases and J by 7 bases, and 9 bases separated the two germline ends. Germline V CDR1 and CDR2: LGHNA, YNFKEQ. This CDR3 has 14 amino acids. The CDR3 DNA follows: TGTGCCAGCAGCCAAGATACGACTAGCGGGGAGCTGTTTTTT. Translated, it gives CASSQDTTSGELFF.

J is TRBJ2-3 and V is TRBV15, with a weak D call TRBD2 (6 bases). Between the trimmed V and J ends, which lost 2 bases and 6 bases, there was a span of 12 bases. The CDR3 extends over 14 amino acids. Germline lookup yields CDR1 LNHNV and CDR2 YYDKDF (reference sequence). CDR3 amino acids: CATSRLRGGDTQYF. DNA for the CDR3: TGTGCCACCAGCAGATTGCGGGGAGGCGATACGCAGTATTTT.

The V call is TRBV24-1, the J call TRBJ1-2, with D unresolved. The V end lost 3 bases, the J end lost 4 bases, and 8 bases lay between the germline ends. CDR3 size: 13 residues. The germline V gene encodes CDR1 KGHDR and CDR2 SFDVKD. The CDR3 is CATSDAGPYGYTF. CDR3 bases: TGTGCCACCAGTGATGCCGGACCCTATGGCTACACCTTC.

This clonotype turned up a few times. The chain employs TRBV10-3 and TRBJ1-1; D is unclear. This CDR3 is 13 amino acids long. V lost 2 bases and J 4 bases, leaving 8 bases between the germline ends. In germline, CDR1 is ENHRY, CDR2 SYGVKD. The CDR3 DNA reads as TGTGCCATCAGTGAGAGGCAGCTCACTGAAGCTTTCTTT. This translates into CAISERQLTEAFF.

CDR3 nucleotide sequence: TGCGCCAGCAGCCCACTAGCGGGGGGGCCTGGCACAGATACGCAGTATTTT. It translates to CASSPLAGGPGTDTQYF. The V call is TRBV5-1, the J call TRBJ2-3; 13 bases match TRBD2. The V segment lost 4 bases and the J segment 1 base; nucleotides outside the gene matches: 6. The CDR3 totals 17 residues. CDR1 and CDR2 (germline): SGHRS, YFSETQ.

This chain connects TRBV5-1 to TRBJ2-5; D is ambiguous. The V end lost 4 bases, the J end lost 5 bases, and 15 bases lay between the germline ends. This CDR3 has 14 amino acids. CDR1 and CDR2 (germline): SGHRS, YFSETQ. In DNA form, the CDR3 reads TGCGCCAGCAGCGTTGGTGGGCTTCGGGAGACCCAGTACTTC. It translates to CASSVGGLRETQYF.

The chain carries TRBV9 and TRBJ1-2; 9 positions agree with TRBD1. V was pared by 3 bases and J by 1 base, with 10 bases of the junction left unmatched. CDR1 is SGDLS, CDR2 YYNGEE, per germline. The CDR3 has 17 amino acids. The CDR3 bases are TGTGCCAGCAGCGCGGATTCACAGGGGGCGCATAACTATGGCTACACCTTC. Protein: CASSADSQGAHNYGYTF.

J is TRBJ1-1 and V is TRBV12-3 or TRBV12-4, with a possible D match to TRBD1 (5 bases). The CDR3 has 13 residues. With 3 bases removed from V and 5 bases from J, the gap between germline ends came to 10 bases. The CDR3 protein is CASSFLGGTEAFF. Written as DNA, the CDR3 is TGTGCCAGCAGTTTTTTGGGGGGGACTGAAGCTTTCTTT.

V gene TRBV24-1 combines with J gene TRBJ2-1; 8 nucleotides agree with TRBD2. The CDR3 length is 14 residues. Trimming removed 10 bases from V and 6 bases from J; junction bases left unmatched: 10. The germline CDR1 and CDR2 sequences are KGHDR and SFDVKD. This CDR3 reads CATRSGRGLNEQFF. The CDR3 bases are TGTGCCACTAGAAGCGGGAGAGGGCTCAATGAGCAGTTCTTC.

In this sample, this clonotype turned up many times. The V call is TRBV12-3 or TRBV12-4, the J call TRBJ1-5, with TRBD1 as a possible D gene (5 bases). This CDR3 has 12 residues. V lost 6 bases, J lost 7 bases, and 10 bases lay in between. CDR3 in DNA: TGTGCCAGCAGCCTCGAGGGGCAGCCCCAGCATTTT. This codes for CASSLEGQPQHF.

The genes are TRBV12-3 or TRBV12-4 and TRBJ1-1; 11 nucleotides line up with TRBD1. The CDR3 covers 17 residues. J lost 1 base, V lost 1 base, and 5 bases had no gene match. CDR3 sequence: CASSLEAGQGGNTEAFF. For the CDR3, the DNA is TGTGCCAGCAGTTTAGAGGCGGGACAGGGGGGGAACACTGAAGCTTTCTTT.

V and J are TRBV19 and TRBJ2-3, with 11 bases aligning to TRBD2. This CDR3 comprises 14 residues. CDR1 is LNHDA and CDR2 is SQIVND in the germline V gene (reference sequence). V lost 7 bases and J lost 4; bases outside the gene matches: 4. CDR3 residues: CASKRTSGPDTQYF. CDR3 DNA: TGTGCCAGTAAGAGGACTAGCGGGCCAGATACGCAGTATTTT.

This clonotype came up a few times. The genes are TRBV9 and TRBJ2-5, with no clear D. The V end lost 1 base, the J end lost 4 bases, and 8 bases lay between the germline ends. Germline assignment: CDR1 SGDLS and CDR2 YYNGEE. The CDR3 loop spans 13 amino acids. CDR3 in DNA: TGTGCCAGCAGCGTATGGGTCGGAGAGACCCAGTACTTC. It translates to CASSVWVGETQYF.

This clonotype has a handful of counts. This sequence joins TRBV7-9 and TRBJ2-5; maybe TRBD2 (7 bases). V was shortened by 0 bases and J by 9 bases, with 17 bases between the two germline ends. The CDR3 has 15 amino acids. Germline values: CDR1 SEHNR, CDR2 FQNEAQ (reference sequence). CDR3 sequence (DNA): TGTGCCAGCAGCTTAGCGGGGGGGGACACCGCGGCCCAGTACTTC. Translation: CASSLAGGDTAAQYF.